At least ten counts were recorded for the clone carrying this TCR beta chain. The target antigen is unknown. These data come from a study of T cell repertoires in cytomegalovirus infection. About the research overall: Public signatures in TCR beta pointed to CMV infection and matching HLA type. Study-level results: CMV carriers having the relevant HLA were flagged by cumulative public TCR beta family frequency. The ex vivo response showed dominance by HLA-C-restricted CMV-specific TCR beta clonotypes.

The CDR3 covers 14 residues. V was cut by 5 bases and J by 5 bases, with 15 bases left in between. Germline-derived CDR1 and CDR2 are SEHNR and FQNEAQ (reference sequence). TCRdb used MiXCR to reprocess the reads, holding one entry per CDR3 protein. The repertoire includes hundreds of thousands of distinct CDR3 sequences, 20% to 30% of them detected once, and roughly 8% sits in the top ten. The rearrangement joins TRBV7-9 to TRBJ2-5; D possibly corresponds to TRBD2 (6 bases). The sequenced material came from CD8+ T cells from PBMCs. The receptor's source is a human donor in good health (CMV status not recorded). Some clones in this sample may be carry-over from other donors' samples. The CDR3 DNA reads TGTGCCAGCAGCCCCGCGGAGGGTCCGGAGACCCAGTACTTC. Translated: CASSPAEGPETQYF.